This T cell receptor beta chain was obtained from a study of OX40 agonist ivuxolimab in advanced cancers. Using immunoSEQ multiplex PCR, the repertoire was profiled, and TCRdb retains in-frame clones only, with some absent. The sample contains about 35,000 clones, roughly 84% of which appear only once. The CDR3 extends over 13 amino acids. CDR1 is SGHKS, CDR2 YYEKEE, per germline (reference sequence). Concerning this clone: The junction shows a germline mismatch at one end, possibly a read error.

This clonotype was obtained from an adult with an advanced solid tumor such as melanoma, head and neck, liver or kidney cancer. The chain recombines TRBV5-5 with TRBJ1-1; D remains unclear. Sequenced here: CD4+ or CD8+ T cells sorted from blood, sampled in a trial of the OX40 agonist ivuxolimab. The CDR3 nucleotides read TGTGCCAGCAGCTTCGACCGGGTTTTCCCCTGGGCGTTT. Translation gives CASSFDRVFPWAF.